This TCR beta chain was recorded in a study of T cells in localized non-small cell lung cancer. General study results and limits: Detection in adjacent lung was observed for a median approximately 52 of the top 100 tumor clones.

Germline V gives CDR1 GTSNPN, CDR2 SVGIG (reference sequence). This CDR3 is 15 amino acids long. Trimming removed 0 bases from V and 2 bases from J; junction bases left unmatched: 2. Using immunoSEQ multiplex PCR, the repertoire was profiled, and TCRdb retains in-frame clones only, with some absent. The sample lists roughly 28,000 clones; 80% to 90% were seen once. A note on this clone: Its specificity is unknown.

The receptor was derived from a male donor aged 60 or over with stage I lung adenocarcinoma. V and J are TRBV30 and TRBJ2-2, with 8 bases fitting TRBD2. The sequences come from peripheral blood, collected before any cancer treatment. CDR3 nucleotides: TGTGCCTGGAGTGTCGGGGGGGGAAACACCGGGGAGCTGTTTTTT. This codes for CAWSVGGGNTGELFF. The full variable domain, completed using reference TRBV30 and TRBJ2-2, is SQTIHQWPATLVQPVGSPLSLECTVEGTSNPNLYWYRQAAGRGLQLLFYSVGIGQISSEVPQNLSASRPQDRQFILSSKKLLLSDSGFYLCAWSVGGGNTGELFFGEGSRLTVL.